The clone carrying this TCR beta chain was found a few times. Its cognate antigen is unknown. Investigators reverse transcribed all isolated RNA, so they sequenced expressed TCRB transcripts. Sequencing of naive, central memory and regulatory T cell samples gave an average of around 4 million reads. The assay was immunoSEQ multiplex PCR, and TCRdb's table has in-frame clones only and misses some. The sample includes fewer than 300,000 clones, roughly 20% seen only once; the top ten take less than 0.03%. CDR3 length: 13 residues. Per germline, CDR1 SQVTM and CDR2 ANQGSEA. V lost 5 bases to trimming and J lost 4 bases, with 15 bases between them. This sample is drawn from a study of beta chain features in type 1 diabetes. Staining for CD45RO/CCR7/CD25/CD127/CD95/CD27 allowed sorting of CD4+ naive, central memory, regulatory and stem cell-like memory cells. Whole-study findings and limits: Within each of all four CD4+ subsets, Type 1 diabetes patients had TCRB CDR3s that were moderately but significantly shorter.

The genes are TRBV29-1 and TRBJ2-7, with a tentative D call TRBD2 (5 bases). The sample comprised naive CD4+ T cells from blood. The clonotype was recovered from a woman between 40 and 50 years old with type 1 diabetes. The CDR3 here is CSVSSDPGYEQYF. The CDR3 nucleotides are TGCAGCGTTAGCAGTGATCCGGGATACGAGCAGTACTTC.